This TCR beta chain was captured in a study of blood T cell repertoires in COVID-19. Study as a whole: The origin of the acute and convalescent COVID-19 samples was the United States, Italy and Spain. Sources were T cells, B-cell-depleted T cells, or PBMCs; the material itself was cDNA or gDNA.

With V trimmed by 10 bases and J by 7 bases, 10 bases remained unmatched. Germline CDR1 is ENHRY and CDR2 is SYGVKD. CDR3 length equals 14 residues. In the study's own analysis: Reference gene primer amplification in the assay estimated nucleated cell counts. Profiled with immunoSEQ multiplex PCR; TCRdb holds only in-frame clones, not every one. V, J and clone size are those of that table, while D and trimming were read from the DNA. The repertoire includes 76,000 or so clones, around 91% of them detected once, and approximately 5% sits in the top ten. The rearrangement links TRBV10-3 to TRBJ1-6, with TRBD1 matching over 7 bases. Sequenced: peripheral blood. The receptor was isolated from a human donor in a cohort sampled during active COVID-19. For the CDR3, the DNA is TGTGCCACGACACAGGGGTTTGAAAATTCACCCCTCCACTTT. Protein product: CATTQGFENSPLHF.